Below are 23 T cell receptor beta chains sequenced from a single sample in a study of T cell repertoires in cytomegalovirus infection. TCRdb fed the reads into MiXCR, producing one record per CDR3 protein. The table lists more than 75,000 distinct CDR3 sequences, around 3.4% of them singletons, with less than 5% in the top ten. Sequencing was done on a sample of PBMCs. These receptors came from a human donor in good health (CMV status not recorded). Some clones in this sample may be carry-over from other donors' samples.

This clonotype was detected ten times or more. This chain uses TRBV5-4 with TRBJ2-2, with 7 bases aligning to TRBD2. The length of the CDR3 is 15 residues. V gave up 3 bases and J gave up 4 bases; unmatched junction bases: 6. Looked up from germline, CDR1 is SGHNT and CDR2 is YYREEE (reference sequence). CDR3: CASSSPGLRTGELFF. The CDR3 nucleotides are TGTGCCAGCAGCTCACCGGGACTACGCACCGGGGAGCTGTTTTTT.

This clonotype appeared many times. This chain joins TRBV12-3 or TRBV12-4 and TRBJ2-7, with 9 bases identical to TRBD1. Trimming at V came to 5 bases and at J to 4 bases, leaving 6 bases not matched to a gene. CDR3 size: 14 residues. As DNA, the CDR3 is TGTGCCAGCAGTCCGGGACAGGGAAAATACGAGCAGTACTTC. Amino acids: CASSPGQGKYEQYF.

This clonotype was detected ten times or more. The V gene is TRBV29-1, the J gene TRBJ1-2; possibly TRBD1 for D (6 bases). Trimming removed 0 bases from V and 6 bases from J, with 11 bases in between. This CDR3 has 13 residues. CDR1 and CDR2 (germline): SQVTM, ANQGSEA. The CDR3 DNA reads TGCAGCGTTGAAGACTCCCGACAGGATGGCTACACCTTC. The encoded protein is CSVEDSRQDGYTF.

In this sample, this clonotype turned up many times. V gene TRBV7-2 combines with J gene TRBJ1-2, with D possibly being TRBD1 (6 bases). Trimming shortened V by 6 bases and J by 7 bases, and 15 bases separated the two germline ends. The CDR3 is 13 residues long. Germline-derived CDR1 and CDR2 are SGHTA and FQGNSA. The CDR3 region has the DNA TGTGCCAGCAGATCCACAGGGTTTGTTGGCTACACCTTC. This translates into CASRSTGFVGYTF.

By sample fraction, this clonotype is medium-sized (0.01 to 0.1%). The CDR3 bases are TGTGCCAGCAGCTCGGGGACTAGCGGGGGGACGCGAAACGAGCAGTACTTC. This codes for CASSSGTSGGTRNEQYF. The chain carries TRBV7-2 and TRBJ2-7; TRBD2 aligns across 15 bases. The V segment lost 4 bases and the J segment 5 bases; nucleotides outside the gene matches: 9. Germline assignment: CDR1 SGHTA and CDR2 FQGNSA. The CDR3 has 17 residues.

Many counts were recorded for this clonotype. V gene TRBV7-3 combines with J gene TRBJ2-2; D uncertain. Germline V gene sequence: CDR1 SGHTA, CDR2 FQGTGA. V was clipped by 4 bases and J by 6 bases, with 15 bases between them. The CDR3 covers 15 residues. CDR3 amino acids: CASSSRRSGPGELFF. The CDR3 DNA sequence: TGTGCCAGCAGCTCCCGCCGGTCTGGCCCCGGGGAGCTGTTTTTT.

V is TRBV20-1 and J is TRBJ2-3, with 12 bases lining up with TRBD2. The CDR3 sequence is 17 residues long. V gave up 5 bases and J gave up 1 base; unmatched junction bases: 10. The germline V gene has CDR1 DFQATT and CDR2 SNEGSKA (reference sequence). The CDR3 DNA reads as TGCAGTGCTCTTACTAGCGGGGGGCCCCTCGGCACAGATACGCAGTATTTT. Encoded protein: CSALTSGGPLGTDTQYF.

This clonotype appeared many times. Here the CDR3 reads CASSLVGRSSPLHF. The CDR3 DNA reads as TGTGCCAGCAGCTTAGTAGGCAGGTCCTCACCCCTCCACTTT. The chain couples TRBV11-2 to TRBJ1-6; no firm D call. Trimming removed 1 base at V and 10 bases at J, with 11 bases between. This CDR3 is built from 14 residues. Per germline, CDR1 SGHAT and CDR2 FQNNGV.

This clonotype was picked up many times. The genes are TRBV7-6 and TRBJ2-3; 10 nucleotides agree with TRBD2. Germline CDR1 and CDR2: SGHVS and FNYEAQ. The junction had 8 bases not matched to a gene; V was cut back by 5 bases and J by 6 bases. The CDR3 length is 15 residues. The CDR3 protein is CASSRPGLAMDTQYF. Here the CDR3 DNA reads TGTGCCAGCAGCAGGCCGGGACTAGCGATGGATACGCAGTATTTT.

This clonotype was seen many times. The chain combines TRBV9 with TRBJ1-2; 8 nucleotides align to TRBD1. This CDR3 is built from 14 residues. CDR1 is SGDLS and CDR2 is YYNGEE in the germline V gene. J gave up 8 bases and V 0 bases, and 6 bases lay outside the gene matches. This chain's CDR3 is CASSVADRGQGYTF. The CDR3 DNA reads TGTGCCAGCAGCGTAGCCGACAGGGGCCAGGGCTACACCTTC.

This clonotype has at least ten counts. The chain couples TRBV30 to TRBJ1-5; perhaps TRBD1 as D (5 bases). This CDR3 region has 15 residues. Germline values: CDR1 GTSNPN, CDR2 SVGIG (reference sequence). V shed 2 bases and J shed 5 bases, with 16 bases lying between them. The CDR3 loop is CAWSNMGPVYQPQHF. Here the CDR3 DNA reads TGTGCCTGGAGTAATATGGGGCCCGTCTATCAGCCCCAGCATTTT.

This clonotype was detected ten times or more. This chain links TRBV28 with TRBJ1-5; TRBD1 is a possible D gene (5 bases). CDR3 length: 16 residues. CDR1 is MDHEN, CDR2 SYDVKM, per germline. V shed 6 bases and J shed 5 bases, with 20 bases lying between them. CDR3 nucleotides: TGTGCCAGCAGGCACCTAAGCAGGGTTTCGGATCAGCCCCAGCATTTT. This gives the protein CASRHLSRVSDQPQHF.

In this sample, this clonotype turned up many times. This chain joins TRBV6-6 and TRBJ1-2, with D uncertain. Between the trimmed V and J ends, which lost 6 bases and 3 bases, there was a span of 8 bases. CDR3 length equals 12 residues. CDR1 MNHNY and CDR2 SVGAGI come from the germline V gene (reference sequence). The CDR3 here is CASRNRDYGYTF. CDR3 bases: TGTGCCAGCAGAAACCGGGACTATGGCTACACCTTC.

This clonotype was picked up many times. The rearrangement links TRBV5-6 to TRBJ2-7, with D hard to call. Germline CDR1 is SGHDT and CDR2 is YYEEEE. Trimming left V 3 bases short and J 3 bases short, with 19 bases between. There are 16 residues in the CDR3. The chain's CDR3 is CASSSVDIEAYYEQYF. CDR3 nucleotides: TGTGCCAGCAGCTCAGTTGATATTGAAGCATACTACGAGCAGTACTTC. Full variable domain (outside the CDR3, taken from reference TRBV5-6 and TRBJ2-7): DAGVTQSPTHLIKTRGQQVTLRCSPKSGHDTVSWYQQALGQGPQFIFQYYEEEERQRGNFPDRFSGHQFPNYSSELNVNALLLGDSALYLCASSSVDIEAYYEQYFGPGTRLTVT.

This clonotype occurred many times. V usage is TRBV7-2 and J usage is TRBJ1-1; D might be TRBD1 (6 bases). Per germline, CDR1 SGHTA and CDR2 FQGNSA. V was pared by 3 bases and J by 0 bases, with 17 bases between. This CDR3 is 17 amino acids long. CDR3 amino acids: CASSFVSQGTLNTEAFF. CDR3 DNA: TGTGCCAGCAGCTTTGTCTCTCAGGGGACTTTGAACACTGAAGCTTTCTTT.

This clonotype was recorded at least ten times. The chain's CDR3 is CASSPGTLAFEQYF. The CDR3 region has the DNA TGTGCCAGTAGTCCCGGGACACTTGCTTTCGAGCAGTACTTC. The chain joins TRBV19 to TRBJ2-7; maybe TRBD1 (6 bases). The CDR3 extends over 14 amino acids. Germline-derived CDR1 and CDR2 are LNHDA and SQIVND (reference sequence). Trimming shortened V by 5 bases and J by 6 bases, and 17 bases separated the two germline ends. Supplemented by reference TRBV19 and TRBJ2-7, the full variable domain reads DGGITQSPKYLFRKEGQNVTLSCEQNLNHDAMYWYRQDPGQGLRLIYYSQIVNDFQKGDIAEGYSVSREKKESFPLTVTSAQKNPTAFYLCASSPGTLAFEQYFGPGTRLTVT.

This clonotype appeared many times. The genes are TRBV6-1 and TRBJ2-1, with TRBD2 matching over 13 bases. V gave up 5 bases and J gave up 8 bases; unmatched junction bases: 9. The V gene's germline CDR1 is MNHNS and CDR2 SASEGT. CDR3 length equals 16 residues. The CDR3 DNA reads as TGTGCCAGCAGTTCCCAACTAGCGGGGGGGCCGTATGAGCAGTTCTTC. It is translated as CASSSQLAGGPYEQFF.

There are many counts of this clonotype. V is TRBV7-2 and J is TRBJ2-1; 7 positions match TRBD1. There are 15 residues in the CDR3. Germline trimming cut 7 bases from V and 4 bases from J; bases unmatched to any gene: 10. Germline V lookup: CDR1 SGHTA, CDR2 FQGNSA. Written as DNA, the CDR3 is TGTGCCAGCACCATAACCGGGACAGCATACAATGAGCAGTTCTTC. Amino acids: CASTITGTAYNEQFF. Full variable domain (rest looked up from reference TRBV7-2 and TRBJ2-1): GAGVSQSPSNKVTEKGKDVELRCDPISGHTALYWYRQSLGQGLEFLIYFQGNSAPDKSGLPSDRFSAERTGGSVSTLTIQRTQQEDSAVYLCASTITGTAYNEQFFGPGTRLTVL.

This clonotype was observed at least ten times. The J gene is TRBJ1-5, the V gene TRBV12-3 or TRBV12-4, with 8 bases matching TRBD1. J lost 3 bases, V lost 8 bases, and 3 bases had no gene match. CDR3 size: 13 residues. Here the CDR3 DNA reads TGTGCCAGCGGGGACAGGAACAATCAGCCCCAGCATTTT. Its translation is CASGDRNNQPQHF.

This clonotype was found many times. The chain couples TRBV7-9 to TRBJ1-1; D is perhaps TRBD1 (5 bases). Trimming removed 1 base from V and 4 bases from J, with 10 bases in between. Per germline, CDR1 SEHNR and CDR2 FQNEAQ (reference sequence). The CDR3 extends over 14 amino acids. The CDR3 DNA sequence: TGTGCCAGCAGCTTAGTTGGGGGAGTCACTGAAGCTTTCTTT. This translates into CASSLVGGVTEAFF.

This clonotype appeared many times. The gene calls are TRBV20-1 and TRBJ2-5, with D possibly TRBD1 on 6 matching bases. CDR3 length equals 14 residues. The V end lost 1 base, the J end lost 5 bases, and 14 bases lay between the germline ends. Germline V gene sequence: CDR1 DFQATT, CDR2 SNEGSKA (reference sequence). CDR3 bases: TGCAGTGCTAGAGTAACCCGACAGGTTGAGACCCAGTACTTC. Encoded protein: CSARVTRQVETQYF.

This clonotype was seen at least ten times. V usage is TRBV19 and J usage is TRBJ1-1; TRBD1 matches 7 bases. Germline CDR1 is LNHDA and CDR2 is SQIVND (reference sequence). The CDR3 totals 15 residues. Trimming removed 5 bases from V and 2 bases from J; junction bases left unmatched: 8. The chain's CDR3 is CASSDPGTVNTEAFF. The CDR3 nucleotides read TGTGCCAGTAGTGACCCCGGGACAGTAAACACTGAAGCTTTCTTT.

This clonotype was detected ten times or more. The chain employs TRBV12-3 or TRBV12-4 and TRBJ1-4, with D tentatively TRBD1 (5 bases). The CDR3 runs to 16 residues. Trimming removed 0 bases from V and 8 bases from J, with 16 bases in between. Here the CDR3 reads CASSLAVGGDREKLFF. Here the CDR3 DNA reads TGTGCCAGCAGTTTAGCGGTCGGGGGAGACCGCGAAAAACTGTTTTTT.